The sequence of this T cell receptor (beta chain) was determined in a study of T cells after somatic rescue of genetic block (dated by TCRdb to the early 2020s). For the study in its entirety: What the study looked at was long-term robustness, specifically in a T-cell system that came about through somatic rescue of a genetic block in T-cell development.

Concerning this clone itself: Its antigen target is currently unknown. Per-base quality was not reported, and no clone a single base away is much larger than it.

Library prep was done by the immunoSEQ multiplex PCR assay. TCRdb mirrors the immuneACCESS table, restricted to in-frame sequences. Some clones are absent from its copies; in checked studies, under half trace to an unresolved V gene, and the reason for the others is unknown. The sample contains around 57,000 clones, approximately 96% of them found a single time. Approximately 0.07% of the sample is held by the ten biggest clonotypes. Reading from cysteine to phenylalanine, the CDR3 counts 16 amino acids. Kept here is only the CDR3 DNA, which spans 48 bases and is read in frame from base 1. CDR1 SGDLS and CDR2 YYNGEE were looked up in the germline V gene. V has 0 bases trimmed and J has 4 bases trimmed; junction bases matching no gene number 6.

The source of this sequence is a child younger than two. The specimen was peripheral blood mononuclear cells (PBMCs). The chain joins TRBV9 to TRBJ2-3; TRBD2 lines up with 9 middle nucleotides. The CDR3 region has the sequence CASSVGNSGSSDTQYF. The DNA sequence reads TGTGCCAGCAGCGTAGGGAATAGCGGGAGTTCAGATACGCAGTATTTT.